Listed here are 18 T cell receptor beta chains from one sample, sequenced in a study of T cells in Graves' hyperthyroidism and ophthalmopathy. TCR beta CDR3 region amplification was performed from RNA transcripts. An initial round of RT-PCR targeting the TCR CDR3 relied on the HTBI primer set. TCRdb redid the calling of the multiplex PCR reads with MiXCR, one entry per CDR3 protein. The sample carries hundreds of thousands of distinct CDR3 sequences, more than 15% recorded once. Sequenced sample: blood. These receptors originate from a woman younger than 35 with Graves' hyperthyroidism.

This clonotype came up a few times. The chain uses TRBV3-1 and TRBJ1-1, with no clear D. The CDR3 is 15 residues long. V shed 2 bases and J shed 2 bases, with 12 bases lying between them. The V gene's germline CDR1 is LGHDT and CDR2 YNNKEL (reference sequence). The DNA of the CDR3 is TGTGCCAGCAGCCAACGGCAGCAATTAAACACTGAAGCTTTCTTT. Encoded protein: CASSQRQQLNTEAFF.

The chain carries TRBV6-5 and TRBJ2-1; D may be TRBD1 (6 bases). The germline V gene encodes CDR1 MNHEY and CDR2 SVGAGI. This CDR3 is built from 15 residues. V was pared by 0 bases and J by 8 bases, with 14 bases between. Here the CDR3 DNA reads TGTGCCAGCAGTTACTCGGGACAAGTCTGGGATGAGCAGTTCTTC. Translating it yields CASSYSGQVWDEQFF.

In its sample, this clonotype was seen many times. The CDR3 DNA is TGTGCCAGCAGCCTATCACTAGCGGGGGTCTACAATGAGCAGTTCTTC. Translated, it gives CASSLSLAGVYNEQFF. The rearrangement links TRBV11-2 to TRBJ2-1, with TRBD2 matching over 11 bases. This CDR3 is built from 16 residues. V gave up 5 bases and J gave up 3 bases; unmatched junction bases: 6. Germline CDR1 is SGHAT and CDR2 is FQNNGV.

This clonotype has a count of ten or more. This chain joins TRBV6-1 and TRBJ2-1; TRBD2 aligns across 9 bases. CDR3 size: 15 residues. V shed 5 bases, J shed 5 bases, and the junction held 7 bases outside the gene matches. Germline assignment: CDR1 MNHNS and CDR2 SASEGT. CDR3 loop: CASSRGTSRNNEQFF. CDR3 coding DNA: TGTGCCAGCAGTCGCGGGACTAGCCGAAACAATGAGCAGTTCTTC.

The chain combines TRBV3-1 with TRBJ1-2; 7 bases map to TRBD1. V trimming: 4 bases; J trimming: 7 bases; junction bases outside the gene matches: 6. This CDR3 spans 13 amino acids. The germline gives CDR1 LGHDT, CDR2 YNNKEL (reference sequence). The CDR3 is CASSPMTGFGYTF. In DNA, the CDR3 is TGTGCCAGCAGCCCCATGACAGGGTTTGGCTACACCTTC.

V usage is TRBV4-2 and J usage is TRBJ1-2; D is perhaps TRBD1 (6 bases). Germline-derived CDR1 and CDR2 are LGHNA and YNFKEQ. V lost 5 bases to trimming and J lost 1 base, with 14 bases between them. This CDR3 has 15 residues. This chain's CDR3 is CASSSGDGLNYGYTF. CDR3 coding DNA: TGTGCCAGCAGCTCAGGGGACGGTCTTAACTATGGCTACACCTTC.

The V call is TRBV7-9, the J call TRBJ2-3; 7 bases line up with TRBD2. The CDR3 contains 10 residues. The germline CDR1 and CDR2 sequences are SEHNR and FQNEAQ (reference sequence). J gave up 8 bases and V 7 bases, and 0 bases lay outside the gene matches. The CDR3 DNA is TGTGCCAGCACGGGGGGTACGCAGTATTTT. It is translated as CASTGGTQYF. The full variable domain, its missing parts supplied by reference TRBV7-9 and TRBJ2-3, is DTGVSQNPRHKITKRGQNVTFRCDPISEHNRLYWYRQTLGQGPEFLTYFQNEAQLEKSRLLSDRFSAERPKGSFSTLEIQRTEQGDSAMYLCASTGGTQYFGPGTRLTVL.

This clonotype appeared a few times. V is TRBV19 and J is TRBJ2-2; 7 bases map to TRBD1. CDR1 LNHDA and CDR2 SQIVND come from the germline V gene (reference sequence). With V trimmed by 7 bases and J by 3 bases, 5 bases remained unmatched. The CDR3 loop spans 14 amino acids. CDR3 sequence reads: CASNNRGDTGELFF. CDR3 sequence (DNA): TGTGCCAGTAATAACAGGGGAGACACCGGGGAGCTGTTTTTT.

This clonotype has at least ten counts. The CDR3 loop is CASTIGLGSSYNEQFF. In nucleotides, the CDR3 is TGTGCCAGCACTATAGGGTTGGGGAGCTCCTACAATGAGCAGTTCTTC. The rearrangement joins TRBV6-1 to TRBJ2-1, with a weak D call TRBD2 (5 bases). CDR1 and CDR2 (germline): MNHNS, SASEGT. V was pared by 7 bases and J by 0 bases, with 16 bases between. This CDR3 region has 16 residues.

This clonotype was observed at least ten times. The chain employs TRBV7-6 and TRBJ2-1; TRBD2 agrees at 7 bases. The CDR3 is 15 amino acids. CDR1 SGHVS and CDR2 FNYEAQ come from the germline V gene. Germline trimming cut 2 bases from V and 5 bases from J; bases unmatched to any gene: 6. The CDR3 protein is CASSLPGAGNNEQFF. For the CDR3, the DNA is TGTGCCAGCAGCTTACCGGGAGCGGGAAACAATGAGCAGTTCTTC.

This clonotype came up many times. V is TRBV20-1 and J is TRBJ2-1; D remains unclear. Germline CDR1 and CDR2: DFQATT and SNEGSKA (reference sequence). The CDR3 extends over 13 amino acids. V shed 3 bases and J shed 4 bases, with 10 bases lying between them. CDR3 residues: CSARSNSYNEQFF. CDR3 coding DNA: TGCAGTGCTAGGTCTAATTCTTACAATGAGCAGTTCTTC.

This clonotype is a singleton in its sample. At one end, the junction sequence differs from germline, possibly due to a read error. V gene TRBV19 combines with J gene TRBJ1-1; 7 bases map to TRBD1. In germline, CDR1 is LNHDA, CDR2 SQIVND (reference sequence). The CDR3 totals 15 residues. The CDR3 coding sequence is TGTGCCAGTAGTGTAAAGGGGGCGCCGCGGACTGTAGCTTTCTTT. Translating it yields CASSVKGAPRTVAFF.

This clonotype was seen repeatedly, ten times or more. CDR3 DNA: TGTGCCAGCAGTTTAATCCGGGACAACTCCTACGAGCAGTACTTC. This translates into CASSLIRDNSYEQYF. The V and J genes are TRBV28 and TRBJ2-7, with D perhaps TRBD1 (6 bases). V was clipped by 2 bases and J by 0 bases, with 11 bases between them. This CDR3 is built from 15 residues. CDR1 is MDHEN and CDR2 is SYDVKM in the germline V gene.

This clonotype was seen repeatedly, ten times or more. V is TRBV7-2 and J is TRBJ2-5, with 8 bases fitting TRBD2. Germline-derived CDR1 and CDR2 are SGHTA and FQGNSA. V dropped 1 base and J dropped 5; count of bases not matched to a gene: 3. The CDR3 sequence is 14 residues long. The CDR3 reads CASSLGGGGETQYF. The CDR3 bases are TGTGCCAGCAGCTTAGGGGGCGGGGGGGAGACCCAGTACTTC.

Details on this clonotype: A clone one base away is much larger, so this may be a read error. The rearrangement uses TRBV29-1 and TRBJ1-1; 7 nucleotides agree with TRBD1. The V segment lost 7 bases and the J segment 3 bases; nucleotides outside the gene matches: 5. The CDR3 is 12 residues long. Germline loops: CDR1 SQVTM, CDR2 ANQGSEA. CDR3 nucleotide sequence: TGCAGCGCACAGGGGAAGGACACTGAAGCTTTCTTT. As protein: CSAQGKDTEAFF.

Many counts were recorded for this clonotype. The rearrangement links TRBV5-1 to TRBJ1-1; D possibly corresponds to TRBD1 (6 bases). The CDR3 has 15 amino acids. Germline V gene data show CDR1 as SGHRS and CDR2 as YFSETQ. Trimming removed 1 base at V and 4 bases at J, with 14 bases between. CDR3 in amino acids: CASSLLPGASTEAFF. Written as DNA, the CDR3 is TGCGCCAGCAGCTTGCTTCCGGGGGCGAGCACTGAAGCTTTCTTT.

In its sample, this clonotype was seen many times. CDR3 amino acids: CASSRADGPYEQYF. CDR3 nucleotide sequence: TGTGCCAGCTCACGAGCGGACGGGCCCTACGAGCAGTACTTC. The V call is TRBV18, the J call TRBJ2-7, with TRBD2 as a possible D gene (5 bases). The germline V and J ends were trimmed by 4 bases and 2 bases, with 12 bases remaining between them. Germline V gene data show CDR1 as KGHSH and CDR2 as LQKENI. The CDR3 totals 14 residues.

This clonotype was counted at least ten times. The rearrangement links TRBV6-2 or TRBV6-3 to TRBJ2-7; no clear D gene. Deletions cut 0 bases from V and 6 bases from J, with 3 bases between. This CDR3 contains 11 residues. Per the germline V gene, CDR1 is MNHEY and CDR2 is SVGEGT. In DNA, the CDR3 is TGTGCCAGCAGTTACTCTGGCGAGCAGTACTTC. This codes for CASSYSGEQYF.